This T cell receptor beta chain came from a study of T cell repertoires in cytomegalovirus infection. At the level of the study: Selected CMV epitopes included recently identified HLA-C-restricted ones as well as well-studied HLA-B-restricted ones. It was the public TCR beta signatures that indicated both CMV infection and matching HLA type.

With regard to this clonotype: What it binds is not known.

Findings and limits, study-wide: CMV carriers having the relevant HLA were flagged by cumulative public TCR beta family frequency. What dominated the ex vivo response were HLA-C-restricted CMV-specific TCR beta clonotypes.

TCRdb redid the calling of the reads with MiXCR, one entry per CDR3 protein. The sample has 450,000 to 650,000 distinct CDR3 sequences; roughly 43% are singletons. CDR3 length: 15 residues. Germline-derived CDR1 and CDR2 are SGHVS and FQNEAQ. V was cut by 3 bases and J by 4 bases, with 15 bases left in between. The clonotype comes from a human donor in good health (CMV status not recorded). Some clones in this sample may be carry-over from other donors' samples. The input for sequencing was cultured PBMCs, taken from culture after CMV antigen stimulation. The rearrangement uses TRBV7-8 and TRBJ1-2; possibly TRBD1 for D (5 bases). This CDR3 reads CASSLTESGIYGYTF. In DNA form, the CDR3 reads TGTGCCAGCAGCTTGACAGAATCGGGAATCTATGGCTACACCTTC.